The next 7 T cell receptor beta chains were all read from a single sample in a study of T-cell memory formation after mild COVID-19. Each CDR3 protein gets one entry after TCRdb re-called the 5' RACE reads with MiXCR. The sample carries just over 60,000 distinct CDR3 sequences, about a tenth recorded once. Input material: PBMCs or a T cell subset sorted from them (not recorded which). All receptors derive from a man aged 18 to 29 who had mild COVID-19 (a few samples of this study predate the infection). Cell type and time point are not known.

There are many counts of this clonotype. This rearrangement joins TRBV5-1 to TRBJ2-2, with D maybe TRBD1 (6 bases). The CDR3 contains 14 residues. Germline assignment: CDR1 SGHRS and CDR2 YFSETQ. The ends were cut back, 5 bases at V and 1 base at J, with 9 bases in the middle. CDR3 coding DNA: TGCGCCAGCAGGCCGACAGGGAACACCGGGGAGCTGTTTTTT. Translated: CASRPTGNTGELFF.

The genes are TRBV29-1 and TRBJ2-7; 7 bases line up with TRBD1. Germline assignment: CDR1 SQVTM and CDR2 ANQGSEA. The CDR3 runs to 14 residues. V was pared by 6 bases and J by 0 bases, with 8 bases of the junction left unmatched. The CDR3: CSVETGRFSYEQYF. The CDR3 nucleotides read TGCAGCGTAGAGACAGGGCGGTTCTCCTACGAGCAGTACTTC.

This clonotype was observed a few times. CDR3 DNA: TGCGCCAGCAGCCGGGATAGACAGGGGGTGAGGACCGGGGAGCTGTTTTTT. This encodes CASSRDRQGVRTGELFF. V is TRBV4-3 and J is TRBJ2-2; 9 bases map to TRBD1. After removal of 4 bases from V and 5 bases from J, the junction contained 11 bases not matched to a gene. Germline V CDR1 and CDR2: LGHNA, YSLEER. The CDR3 is 17 amino acids.

V and J are TRBV6-5 and TRBJ2-3; 12 bases agree with TRBD2. The germline V gene encodes CDR1 MNHEY and CDR2 SVGAGI. The CDR3 spans 15 residues. The junction had 5 bases not matched to a gene; V was cut back by 6 bases and J by 4 bases. The DNA of the CDR3 is TGTGCCAGCAGACCCGGGACTAGCGGGCCAGATACGCAGTATTTT. Protein: CASRPGTSGPDTQYF.

The gene calls are TRBV2 and TRBJ2-2; the D is unclear. Trimming stripped 5 bases from V and 8 bases from J, with 12 bases between. CDR3 length: 13 residues. Germline values: CDR1 SNHLY, CDR2 FYNNEI. CDR3 bases: TGTGCCAGCAGTCAAAGGTCCCAGGGGGAGCTGTTTTTT. Translated, it gives CASSQRSQGELFF.

This clonotype was detected ten times or more. The V gene is TRBV7-2, the J gene TRBJ2-5; TRBD1 matches at 9 bases. Germline CDR1 is SGHTA and CDR2 is FQGNSA. The CDR3 has 16 residues. Germline trimming cut 2 bases from V and 5 bases from J; bases unmatched to any gene: 9. The CDR3 nucleotides read TGTGCCAGCAGCTTATCCGGGACAGGGATGTTTGAGACCCAGTACTTC. Translation gives CASSLSGTGMFETQYF.

This clonotype appeared many times. The J gene is TRBJ2-1, the V gene TRBV28, with D perhaps matching TRBD2 (7 bases). Germline V lookup: CDR1 MDHEN, CDR2 SYDVKM. This CDR3 is 15 amino acids long. Trimming took off 1 base at V and 4 bases at J, with 11 bases between the two ends. The CDR3 region has the DNA TGTGCCAGCAGTTTATTGGGGGGGGCTTACAATGAGCAGTTCTTC. It encodes CASSLLGGAYNEQFF.